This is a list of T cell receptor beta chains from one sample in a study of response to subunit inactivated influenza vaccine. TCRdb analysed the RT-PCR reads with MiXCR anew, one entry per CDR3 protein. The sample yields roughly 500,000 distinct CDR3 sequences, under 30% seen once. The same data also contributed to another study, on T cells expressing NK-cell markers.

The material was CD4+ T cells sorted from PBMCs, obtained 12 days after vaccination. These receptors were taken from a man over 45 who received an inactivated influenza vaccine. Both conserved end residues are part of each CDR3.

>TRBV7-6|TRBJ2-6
CASSARSGANVLTF
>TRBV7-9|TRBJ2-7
CASSSTSGPTYEQYF
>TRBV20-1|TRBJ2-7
CSARWIGYEQYF
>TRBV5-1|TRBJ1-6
CASSQGVGVGSPLHF
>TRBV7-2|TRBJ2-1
CASSPQGLAGEQFF
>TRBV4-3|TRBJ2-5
CASSRDYHQETQYF
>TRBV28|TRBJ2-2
CASRPDRKNTGELFF
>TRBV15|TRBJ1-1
CATSRSSAEAFF
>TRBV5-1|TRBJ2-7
CASSLGDAFYEQYF
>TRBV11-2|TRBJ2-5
CASSLAAGGRALETQYF
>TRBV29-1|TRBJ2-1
CSALWTTYNEQFF
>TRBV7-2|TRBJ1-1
CASIRGQGSSEAFF
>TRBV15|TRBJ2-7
CATSAGLAGGSYEQYF
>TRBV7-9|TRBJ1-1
CASSSGPGSTEAFF
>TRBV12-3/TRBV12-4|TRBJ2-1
CASSLSGGGYSEQFF
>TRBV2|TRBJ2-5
CASRGLLARQETQYF
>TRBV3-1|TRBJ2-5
CASSQYQETQYF
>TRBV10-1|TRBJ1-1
CASSEFRAGGRSEAFF
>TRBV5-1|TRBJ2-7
CASSLEGGVYEQYF
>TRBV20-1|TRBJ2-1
CSARGNRENYNEQFF
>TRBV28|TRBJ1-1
CASSFSQLGTEAFF
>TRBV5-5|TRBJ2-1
CASSTSGRSSYNEQFF
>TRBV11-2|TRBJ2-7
CASSLNIRPYEQYF
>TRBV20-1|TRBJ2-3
CSAGLAGSTDTQYF
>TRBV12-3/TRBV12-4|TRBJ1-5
CASSLKGRGVSNQPQHF
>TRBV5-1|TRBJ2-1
CASSLDGEAYNEQFF
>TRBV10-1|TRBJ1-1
CASSEYRGLGTEAFF
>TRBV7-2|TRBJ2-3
CASSHGLAGGQSTQYF
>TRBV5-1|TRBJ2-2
CASSLVAGELFF
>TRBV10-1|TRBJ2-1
CASSRGQGGEQFF
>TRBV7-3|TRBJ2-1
CASSLNAPAYNEQFF
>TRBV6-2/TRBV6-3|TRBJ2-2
CATRVTGTGELFF
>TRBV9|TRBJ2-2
CASSVEVGVLVGELFF
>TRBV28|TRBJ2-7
CASSFGPFGVGEQYF
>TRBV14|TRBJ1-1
CASSQRQVTATEAFF
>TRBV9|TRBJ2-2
CASSVMTGVGELFF
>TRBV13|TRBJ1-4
CASSQGPSATNEKLFF
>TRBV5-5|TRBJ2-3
CASSFAGEADTQYF
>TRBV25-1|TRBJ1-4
CASSERVATNEKLFF
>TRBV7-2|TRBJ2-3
CASSSMVGNTDTQYF
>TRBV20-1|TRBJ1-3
CSAFLGGNTIYF
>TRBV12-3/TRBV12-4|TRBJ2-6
CASSPYGANVLTF
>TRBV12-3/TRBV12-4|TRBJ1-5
CASSLVGQFNQPQHF
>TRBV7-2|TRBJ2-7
CASSLSPGVSEQYF
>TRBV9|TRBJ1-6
CASTETSRNSPLHF
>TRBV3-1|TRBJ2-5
CASSLRGQETQYF
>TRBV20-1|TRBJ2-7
CSARNEGGYEQYF
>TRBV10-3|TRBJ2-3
CAISAAGGGWADTQYF
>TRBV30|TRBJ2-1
CAWSVRYNEQFF